Listed here are 21 T cell receptor beta chains from one sample, sequenced in a study of blood T cell repertoires in COVID-19. Profiling relied on immunoSEQ multiplex PCR, and the TCRdb table lists in-frame clones only, not all of them. The data contain some 230,000 clones, around 83% of them singletons. The sample taken for sequencing was peripheral blood. These receptor sequences come from a woman older than 75 with COVID-19, enrolled during active disease.

V is TRBV10-3 and J is TRBJ1-5; no definite D call. Trimming left V 3 bases short and J 1 base short, with 10 bases between. The CDR3 has 15 residues. From germline, CDR1 is ENHRY and CDR2 SYGVKD. This chain's CDR3 is CAISDRVGSNQPQHF. The DNA of the CDR3 is TGTGCCATCAGTGACCGAGTCGGGAGCAATCAGCCCCAGCATTTT.

The chain carries TRBV5-1 and TRBJ2-3, with D possibly matching TRBD1 (6 bases). CDR1 and CDR2 (germline): SGHRS, YFSETQ. Trimming removed 0 bases at V and 6 bases at J, with 11 bases between. This CDR3 region has 14 residues. CDR3 DNA sequence: TGCGCCAGCAGCTTGGACAGGGTAACCGATACGCAGTATTTT. Its translation: CASSLDRVTDTQYF.

The CDR3 coding sequence is TGTGCCAGCAGCTTATGGGCAGGGGGAACCGGGGAGCTGTTTTTT. Residues: CASSLWAGGTGELFF. The chain carries TRBV7-8 and TRBJ2-2; TRBD1 matches 7 bases. Germline CDR1 SGHVS, CDR2 FQNEAQ. The CDR3 spans 15 residues. V gave up 2 bases and J gave up 5 bases; unmatched junction bases: 5.

CDR3 sequence (DNA): TGTGCCTGGAGCGCGGAGTTGAACACTGAAGCTTTCTTT. Translation gives CAWSAELNTEAFF. The chain carries TRBV30 and TRBJ1-1, with D unresolved. Germline CDR1 is GTSNPN and CDR2 is SVGIG (reference sequence). Trimming took off 3 bases at V and 0 bases at J, with 8 bases between the two ends. The CDR3 totals 13 residues.

The chain couples TRBV5-4 to TRBJ2-1; D is uncertain. The CDR3 totals 12 residues. Germline CDR1 SGHNT, CDR2 YYREEE (reference sequence). The V end lost 0 bases, the J end lost 7 bases, and 5 bases lay between the germline ends. The CDR3 here is CASSLARNEQFF. DNA of the CDR3: TGTGCCAGCAGCTTGGCCCGTAATGAGCAGTTCTTC.

This clone was found once. The gene calls are TRBV6-2 or TRBV6-3 and TRBJ2-3; 8 bases align to TRBD2. CDR3 length: 16 residues. V lost 3 bases, J lost 5 bases, and 10 bases stayed unmatched. Germline CDR1 and CDR2: MNHEY and SVGEGT. The CDR3 spells CASSYGARGGRDTQYF. The CDR3 bases are TGTGCCAGCAGTTATGGGGCACGGGGGGGCAGAGATACGCAGTATTTT.

A note on this clone: Within the sample, other DNA sequences also encode this same CDR3. The V gene is TRBV5-1, the J gene TRBJ1-2; 8 bases map to TRBD1. Germline V gene data show CDR1 as SGHRS and CDR2 as YFSETQ. The CDR3 totals 13 residues. Trimming cost V 2 bases and J 7 bases; bases outside gene matches: 4. CDR3 nucleotide sequence: TGCGCCAGCAGCTTAGGACAGGGAAGTGGCTACACCTTC. Encoded protein: CASSLGQGSGYTF. The complete variable domain, with remaining parts taken from reference TRBV5-1 and TRBJ1-2, reads KAGVTQTPRYLIKTRGQQVTLSCSPISGHRSVSWYQQTPGQGLQFLFEYFSETQRNKGNFPGRFSGRQFSNSRSEMNVSTLELGDSALYLCASSLGQGSGYTFGSGTRLTVV.

The CDR3 here is CASSSAFSGGADTQYF. As DNA, the CDR3 is TGTGCCAGCAGCTCCGCTTTTAGCGGGGGCGCAGATACGCAGTATTTT. The chain is built from TRBV5-4 and TRBJ2-3, with 9 bases matching TRBD2. CDR1 SGHNT and CDR2 YYREEE come from the germline V gene (reference sequence). This CDR3 has 16 residues. Unmatched junction bases numbered 9, after V lost 3 bases and J lost 4 bases.

The chain joins TRBV27 to TRBJ1-6; D not resolved. The V gene lost 3 bases and the J gene lost 6 bases, with 9 bases spanning the gap. From germline, CDR1 is MNHEY and CDR2 SMNVEV (reference sequence). The CDR3 extends over 14 amino acids. CDR3 sequence reads: CASSFRGSNSPLHF. The CDR3 nucleotides are TGTGCCAGCAGTTTTCGAGGGAGTAATTCACCCCTCCACTTT.

This clone came up a few times. The chain links TRBV30 to TRBJ1-1, with TRBD1 matching 11 bases. The junction had 13 bases not matched to a gene; V was cut back by 2 bases and J by 2 bases. CDR3 length: 18 amino acids. Germline CDR1 GTSNPN, CDR2 SVGIG (reference sequence). The CDR3 DNA sequence: TGTGCCTGGAGTCGCTCATGGGGGACAGGGGGGAGAAACACTGAAGCTTTCTTT. It specifies CAWSRSWGTGGRNTEAFF.

The chain recombines TRBV20-1 with TRBJ1-5; D ambiguous. This CDR3 has 11 residues. V was shortened by 5 bases and J by 8 bases, with 10 bases between the two germline ends. Per germline, CDR1 DFQATT and CDR2 SNEGSKA (reference sequence). CDR3 amino acids: CSASGKKPQHF. The DNA for the CDR3 is TGCAGTGCTTCCGGGAAAAAGCCCCAGCATTTT.

The chain links TRBV4-1 to TRBJ2-7; TRBD1 agrees at 11 bases. This CDR3 has 14 amino acids. CDR1 MGHRA and CDR2 YSYEKL come from the germline V gene. Unmatched junction bases numbered 2, after V lost 4 bases and J lost 3 bases. The CDR3 spells CASSPGQGGYEQYF. CDR3 nucleotide sequence: TGCGCCAGCAGCCCGGGACAGGGGGGCTACGAGCAGTACTTC.

The chain combines TRBV4-1 with TRBJ1-2, with D possibly matching TRBD1 (6 bases). Germline-derived CDR1 and CDR2 are MGHRA and YSYEKL. CDR3 size: 15 residues. V gave up 1 base and J gave up 3 bases, with 12 bases separating them. CDR3 region: CASSQGVNRDYGYTF. CDR3 DNA: TGCGCCAGCAGCCAAGGAGTCAACAGGGACTATGGCTACACCTTC.

The chain uses TRBV12-3 or TRBV12-4 and TRBJ1-2; 8 nucleotides agree with TRBD1. V shed 6 bases, J shed 3 bases, and the junction held 3 bases outside the gene matches. CDR3 length: 13 residues. CDR3 in amino acids: CASRETGDYGYTF. The CDR3, as DNA: TGTGCCAGCAGGGAGACAGGGGACTATGGCTACACCTTC.

The chain links TRBV9 to TRBJ2-1; 7 positions agree with TRBD1. Germline CDR1 reads SGDLS; CDR2 reads YYNGEE. CDR3 length equals 14 residues. The V and J ends lost 2 bases and 5 bases, in that order; junction bases with no gene match: 4. The CDR3 region has the DNA TGTGCCAGCAGCGTTCAGACAGGGCACAATGAGCAGTTCTTC. It encodes CASSVQTGHNEQFF.

The chain is built from TRBV5-8 and TRBJ2-6; D possibly corresponds to TRBD1 (5 bases). In germline, CDR1 is SGHTS, CDR2 YDEGEE. V was clipped by 1 base and J by 4 bases, with 12 bases between them. The CDR3 has 16 amino acids. CDR3 amino acids: CASSLWSGAGANVLTF. CDR3 DNA sequence: TGTGCCAGCAGCTTGTGGAGTGGGGCCGGGGCCAACGTCCTGACTTTC.

V and J are TRBV9 and TRBJ2-3; D is unclear. The germline V gene encodes CDR1 SGDLS and CDR2 YYNGEE. CDR3 length: 14 residues. Deletions cut 3 bases from V and 6 bases from J, with 14 bases between. CDR3: CASSARTVWDTQYF. The CDR3 bases are TGTGCCAGCAGCGCGCGAACGGTCTGGGATACGCAGTATTTT.

The J gene is TRBJ1-5, the V gene TRBV5-8, with TRBD1 matching over 8 bases. V was pared by 3 bases and J by 6 bases, with 8 bases of the junction left unmatched. Germline CDR1 and CDR2: SGHTS and YDEGEE. The CDR3 is 15 residues long. The CDR3 spells CASSYPDREVQPQHF. DNA for the CDR3: TGTGCCAGCAGCTACCCGGACAGGGAGGTTCAGCCCCAGCATTTT. The full variable domain, with the rest looked up from reference TRBV5-8 and TRBJ1-5, is EAGVTQSPTHLIKTRGQQATLRCSPISGHTSVYWYQQALGLGLQFLLWYDEGEERNRGNFPPRFSGRQFPNYSSELNVNALELEDSALYLCASSYPDREVQPQHFGDGTRLSIL.

This clone has a single count. This chain's CDR3 is CASSPQESNTEAFF. The DNA for the CDR3 is TGTGCCAGCAGTCCACAGGAGTCGAACACTGAAGCTTTCTTT. This rearrangement joins TRBV6-5 to TRBJ1-1; a possible D gene is TRBD1 (5 bases). Germline loops: CDR1 MNHEY, CDR2 SVGAGI. Trimming removed 5 bases at V and 1 base at J, with 11 bases between. The CDR3 sequence is 14 residues long.

This clone was observed a single time. This chain uses TRBV7-2 with TRBJ2-7; D is perhaps TRBD2 (5 bases). Trimming pared 1 base from V and 3 bases from J, leaving 10 bases between. This CDR3 contains 14 residues. CDR1 SGHTA and CDR2 FQGNSA come from the germline V gene. The CDR3 sequence: CASSLGPGYYEQYF. CDR3 bases: TGTGCCAGCAGCTTAGGGCCGGGATACTACGAGCAGTACTTC.

The chain carries TRBV19 and TRBJ1-1, with 8 positions matching TRBD1. From germline, CDR1 is LNHDA and CDR2 SQIVND (reference sequence). This CDR3 contains 13 residues. With V trimmed by 4 bases and J by 8 bases, 6 bases remained unmatched. The CDR3 reads CASSTDRESEAFF. CDR3 nucleotide sequence: TGTGCCAGTAGTACGGACAGGGAGTCAGAAGCTTTCTTT.